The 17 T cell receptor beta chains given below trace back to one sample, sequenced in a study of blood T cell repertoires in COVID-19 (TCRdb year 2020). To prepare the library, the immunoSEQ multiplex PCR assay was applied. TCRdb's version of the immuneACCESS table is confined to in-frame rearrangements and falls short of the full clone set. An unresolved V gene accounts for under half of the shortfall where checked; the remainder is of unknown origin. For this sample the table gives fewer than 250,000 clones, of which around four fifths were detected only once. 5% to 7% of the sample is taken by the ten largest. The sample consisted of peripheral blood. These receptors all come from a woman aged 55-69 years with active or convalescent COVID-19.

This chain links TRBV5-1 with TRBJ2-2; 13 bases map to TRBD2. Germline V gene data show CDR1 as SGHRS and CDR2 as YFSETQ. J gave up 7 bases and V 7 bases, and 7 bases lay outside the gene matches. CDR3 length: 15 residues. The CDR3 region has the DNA TGCGCCAGCCAGAGACTAGCGGGGGGCGGCGGGGAGCTGTTTTTT. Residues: CASQRLAGGGGELFF.

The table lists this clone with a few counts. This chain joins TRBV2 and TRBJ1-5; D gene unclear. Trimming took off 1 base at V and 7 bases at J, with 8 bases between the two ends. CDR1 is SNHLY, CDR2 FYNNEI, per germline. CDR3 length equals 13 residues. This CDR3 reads CASSEGGYQPQHF. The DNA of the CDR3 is TGTGCCAGCAGTGAAGGCGGCTACCAGCCCCAGCATTTT.

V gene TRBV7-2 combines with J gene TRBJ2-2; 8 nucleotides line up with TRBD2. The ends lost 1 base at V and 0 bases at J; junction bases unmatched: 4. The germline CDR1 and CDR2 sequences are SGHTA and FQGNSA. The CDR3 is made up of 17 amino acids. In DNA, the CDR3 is TGTGCCAGCAGCTTAGTTGTAGCGGGGCCGAACACCGGGGAGCTGTTTTTT. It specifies CASSLVVAGPNTGELFF.

As DNA, the CDR3 is TGTGCCAGCAGCTTAGAAGGGACTAGCGGTTACAATGAGCAGTTCTTC. As protein: CASSLEGTSGYNEQFF. The chain employs TRBV11-3 and TRBJ2-1; the match to TRBD2 covers 11 bases. The CDR3 has 16 amino acids. Per the germline V gene, CDR1 is SGHNT and CDR2 is YENEEA. V gave up 0 bases and J gave up 4 bases; unmatched junction bases: 2.

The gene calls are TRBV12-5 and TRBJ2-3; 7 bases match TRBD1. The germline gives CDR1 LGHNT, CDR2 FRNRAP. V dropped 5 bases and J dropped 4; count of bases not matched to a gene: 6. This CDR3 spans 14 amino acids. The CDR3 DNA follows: TGTGCTAGTGGTCAGGGACAGCCTGCAGATACGCAGTATTTT. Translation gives CASGQGQPADTQYF.

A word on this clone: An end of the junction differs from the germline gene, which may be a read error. The CDR3: CGLDSVNTEAFF. CDR3 coding DNA: TGCGGGCTGGACAGTGTGAACACTGAAGCTTTCTTT. The gene calls are TRBV7-9 and TRBJ1-1; tentative D call: TRBD1 (6 bases). The germline CDR1 and CDR2 sequences are SEHNR and FQNEAQ (reference sequence). The CDR3 sequence is 12 residues long.

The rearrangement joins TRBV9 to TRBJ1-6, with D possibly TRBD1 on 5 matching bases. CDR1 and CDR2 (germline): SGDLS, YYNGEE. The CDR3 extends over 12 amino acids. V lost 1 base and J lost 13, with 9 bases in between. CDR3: CASSVQGGPLHF. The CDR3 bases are TGTGCCAGCAGCGTACAGGGTGGGCCCCTCCACTTT.

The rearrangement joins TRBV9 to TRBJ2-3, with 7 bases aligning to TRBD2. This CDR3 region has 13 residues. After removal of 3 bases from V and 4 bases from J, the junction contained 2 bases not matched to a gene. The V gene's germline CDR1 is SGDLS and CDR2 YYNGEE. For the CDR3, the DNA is TGTGCCAGCAGCGCCCGGGGGGCAGATACGCAGTATTTT. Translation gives CASSARGADTQYF.

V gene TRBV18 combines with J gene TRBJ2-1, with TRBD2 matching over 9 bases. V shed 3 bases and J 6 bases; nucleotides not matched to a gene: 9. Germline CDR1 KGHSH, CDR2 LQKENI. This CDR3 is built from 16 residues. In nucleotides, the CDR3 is TGTGCCAGCTCACCTCGTGCGGCGGGGGGGCCCAATGAGCAGTTCTTC. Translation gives CASSPRAAGGPNEQFF.

CDR3 amino acids: CASSNLDRTGDGETQYF. As DNA, the CDR3 is TGCGCCAGCAGCAACCTAGACCGGACAGGGGATGGAGAGACCCAGTACTTC. The V and J genes are TRBV5-1 and TRBJ2-5; TRBD1 agrees at 9 bases. The CDR3 extends over 17 amino acids. Germline trimming cut 4 bases from V and 4 bases from J; bases unmatched to any gene: 14. Germline CDR1 and CDR2: SGHRS and YFSETQ.

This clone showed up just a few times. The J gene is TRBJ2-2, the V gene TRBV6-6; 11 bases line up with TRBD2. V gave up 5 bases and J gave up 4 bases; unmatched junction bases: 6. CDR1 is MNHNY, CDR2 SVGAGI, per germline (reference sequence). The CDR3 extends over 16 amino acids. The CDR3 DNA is TGTGCCAGCAGTCTAGCGGGGGGCCCGGGCACCGGGGAGCTGTTTTTT. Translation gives CASSLAGGPGTGELFF.

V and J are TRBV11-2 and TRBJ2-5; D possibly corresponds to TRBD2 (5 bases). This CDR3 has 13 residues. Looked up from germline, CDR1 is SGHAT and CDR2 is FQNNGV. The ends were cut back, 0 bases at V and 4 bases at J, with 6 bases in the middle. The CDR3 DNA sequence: TGTGCCAGCAGCTTAGACGAGGGAGAGACCCAGTACTTC. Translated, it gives CASSLDEGETQYF. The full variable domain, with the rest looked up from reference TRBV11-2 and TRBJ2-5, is EAGVAQSPRYKIIEKRQSVAFWCNPISGHATLYWYQQILGQGPKLLIQFQNNGVVDDSQLPKDRFSAERLKGVDSTLKIQPAKLEDSAVYLCASSLDEGETQYFGPGTRLLVL.

In nucleotides, the CDR3 is TGCGCCAGCAGCTTCGGGGGGACCGGGGAGCTGTTTTTT. This gives the protein CASSFGGTGELFF. The chain recombines TRBV5-1 with TRBJ2-2; TRBD2 agrees at 7 bases. V gave up 2 bases and J gave up 5 bases; unmatched junction bases: 0. Germline values: CDR1 SGHRS, CDR2 YFSETQ. The CDR3 has 13 residues.

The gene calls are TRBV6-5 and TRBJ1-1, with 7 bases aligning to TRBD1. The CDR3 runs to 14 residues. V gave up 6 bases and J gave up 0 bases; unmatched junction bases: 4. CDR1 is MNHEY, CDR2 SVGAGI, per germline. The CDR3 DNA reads TGTGCCAGCAGCCTACAGGGGTTGAACACTGAAGCTTTCTTT. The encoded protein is CASSLQGLNTEAFF.

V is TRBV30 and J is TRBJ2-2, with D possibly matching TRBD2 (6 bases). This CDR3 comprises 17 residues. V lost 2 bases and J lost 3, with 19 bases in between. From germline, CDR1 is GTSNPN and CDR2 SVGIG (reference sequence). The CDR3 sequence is CAWSITSLKDYTGELFF. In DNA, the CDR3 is TGTGCCTGGAGTATAACTAGCCTCAAAGATTACACCGGGGAGCTGTTTTTT.

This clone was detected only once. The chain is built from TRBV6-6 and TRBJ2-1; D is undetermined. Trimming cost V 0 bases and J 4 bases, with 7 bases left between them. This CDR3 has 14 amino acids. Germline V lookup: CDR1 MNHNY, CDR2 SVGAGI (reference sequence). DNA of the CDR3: TGTGCCAGCAGTTACTCTCGGGTTTACAATGAGCAGTTCTTC. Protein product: CASSYSRVYNEQFF.

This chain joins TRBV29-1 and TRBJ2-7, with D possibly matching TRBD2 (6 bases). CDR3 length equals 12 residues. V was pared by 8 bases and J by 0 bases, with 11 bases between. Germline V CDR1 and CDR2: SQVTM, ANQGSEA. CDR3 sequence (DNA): TGCAGCTTCGCGGGAAACTCCTACGAGCAGTACTTC. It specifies CSFAGNSYEQYF.